This T cell receptor (beta chain) comes out of a study of cytomegalovirus exposure and HLA in healthy donors. This clone was detected only once. This sample also contains other DNA sequences that code for the same CDR3. CDR1 and CDR2 (germline): SQVTM, ANQGSEA. The V gene end was trimmed by 4 bases and the J gene end by 2 bases; junction bases not matched to a gene: 5. The CDR3 runs 13 residues. Sequencing used immunoSEQ multiplex PCR; TCRdb keeps in-frame clones, though not all of them. This table holds 150,000 to 200,000 clones, over 80% found once. V and J are TRBV29-1 and TRBJ2-7, with TRBD1 identical over 7 bases. The sequence came from a man aged 25-45 years in good health and CMV-seropositive. Material: PBMCs. The CDR3 loop is CSVGGGSTYEQYF. The CDR3 bases are TGCAGCGTTGGAGGGGGCAGCACCTACGAGCAGTACTTC.